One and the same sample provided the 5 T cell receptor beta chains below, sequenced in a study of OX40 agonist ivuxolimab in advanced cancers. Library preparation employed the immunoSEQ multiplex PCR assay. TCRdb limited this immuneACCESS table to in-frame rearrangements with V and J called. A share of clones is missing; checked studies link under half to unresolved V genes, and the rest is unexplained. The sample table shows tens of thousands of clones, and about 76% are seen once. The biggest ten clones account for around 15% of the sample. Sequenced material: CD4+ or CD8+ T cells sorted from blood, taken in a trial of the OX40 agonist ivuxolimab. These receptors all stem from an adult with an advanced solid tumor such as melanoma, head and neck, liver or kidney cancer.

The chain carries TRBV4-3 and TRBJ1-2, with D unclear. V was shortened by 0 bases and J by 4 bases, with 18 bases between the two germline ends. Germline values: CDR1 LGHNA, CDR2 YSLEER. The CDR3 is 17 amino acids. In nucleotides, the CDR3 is TGCGCCAGCAGCCAAGAACACACCGGGGTCACGGTCTATGGCTACACCTTC. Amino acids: CASSQEHTGVTVYGYTF.

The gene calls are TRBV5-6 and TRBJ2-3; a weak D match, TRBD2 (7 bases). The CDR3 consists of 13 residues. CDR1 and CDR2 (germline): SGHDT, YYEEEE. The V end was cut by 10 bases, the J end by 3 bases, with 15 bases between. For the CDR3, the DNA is TGTGCCGTAGGAGAGGGGGGGACAGATACGCAGTATTTT. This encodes CAVGEGGTDTQYF.

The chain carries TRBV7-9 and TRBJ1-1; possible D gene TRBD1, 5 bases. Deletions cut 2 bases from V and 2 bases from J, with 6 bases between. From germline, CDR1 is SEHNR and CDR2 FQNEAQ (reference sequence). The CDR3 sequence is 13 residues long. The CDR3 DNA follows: TGTGCCAGCAGCTTAAGGGGAAACACTGAAGCTTTCTTT. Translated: CASSLRGNTEAFF. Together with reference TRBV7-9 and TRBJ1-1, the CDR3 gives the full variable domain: DTGVSQNPRHKITKRGQNVTFRCDPISEHNRLYWYRQTLGQGPEFLTYFQNEAQLEKSRLLSDRFSAERPKGSFSTLEIQRTEQGDSAMYLCASSLRGNTEAFFGQGTRLTVV.

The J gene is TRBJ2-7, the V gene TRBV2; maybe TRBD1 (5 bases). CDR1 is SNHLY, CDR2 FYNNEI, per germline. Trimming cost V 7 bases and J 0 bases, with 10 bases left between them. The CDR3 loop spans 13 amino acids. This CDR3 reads CASNPDISYEQYF. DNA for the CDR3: TGTGCCAGCAATCCGGACATCTCCTACGAGCAGTACTTC. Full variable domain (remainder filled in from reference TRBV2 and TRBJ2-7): EPEVTQTPSHQVTQMGQEVILRCVPISNHLYFYWYRQILGQKVEFLVSFYNNEISEKSEIFDDQFSVERPDGSNFTLKIRSTKLEDSAMYFCASNPDISYEQYFGPGTRLTVT.

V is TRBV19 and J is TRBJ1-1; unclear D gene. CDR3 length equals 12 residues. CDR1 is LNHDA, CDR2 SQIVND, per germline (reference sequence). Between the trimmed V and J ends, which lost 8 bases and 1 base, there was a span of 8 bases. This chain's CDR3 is CASQDGNTEAFF. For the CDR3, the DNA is TGTGCCAGTCAAGACGGGAACACTGAAGCTTTCTTT.